This T cell receptor beta chain is drawn from a study of shared clonotypes between healthy human individuals. Produced via immunoSEQ multiplex PCR; TCRdb's table is partial and in-frame only. The sample lists roughly 640,000 clones, 97% occurring once. This clone was detected once. What it binds is unknown. The study, taken as a whole, reports: Estimated richness values were generally larger in naive subsets than in memory subsets. A handful of donors held 4.5% to 5% of naive CD4 clonotypes in common.

The CDR3 is made up of 15 amino acids. Per germline, CDR1 SGHAT and CDR2 FQNNGV. Trimming removed 5 bases from V and 6 bases from J; junction bases left unmatched: 9. The chain uses TRBV11-2 and TRBJ2-1; 8 bases line up with TRBD2. The sequenced sample consisted of naive CD4+ T cells sorted from blood. The subset: CD45RA+ positively selected. This TCR was sampled from a woman in her 30s in good health. The CDR3 reads CASSQGLEGFNEQFF. The CDR3 DNA sequence: TGTGCCAGCAGCCAGGGACTAGAGGGTTTCAATGAGCAGTTCTTC. The full variable domain, in which reference TRBV11-2 and TRBJ2-1 provide the parts outside the CDR3, is EAGVAQSPRYKIIEKRQSVAFWCNPISGHATLYWYQQILGQGPKLLIQFQNNGVVDDSQLPKDRFSAERLKGVDSTLKIQPAKLEDSAVYLCASSQGLEGFNEQFFGPGTRLTVL.